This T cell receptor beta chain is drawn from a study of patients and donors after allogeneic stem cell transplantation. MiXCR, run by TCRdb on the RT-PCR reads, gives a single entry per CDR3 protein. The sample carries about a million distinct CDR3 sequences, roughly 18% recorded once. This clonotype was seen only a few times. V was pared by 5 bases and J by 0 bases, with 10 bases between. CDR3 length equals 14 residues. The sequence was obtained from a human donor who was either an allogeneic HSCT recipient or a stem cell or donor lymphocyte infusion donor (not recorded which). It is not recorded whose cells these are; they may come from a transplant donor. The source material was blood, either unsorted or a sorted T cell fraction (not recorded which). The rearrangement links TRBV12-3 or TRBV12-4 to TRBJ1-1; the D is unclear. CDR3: CASSKELLNTEAFF. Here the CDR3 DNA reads TGTGCCAGCAGTAAGGAACTTCTGAACACTGAAGCTTTCTTT.